This entry concerns a single T cell receptor (beta chain). Its antigen is not known. TCRdb itself ran the 5' RACE reads through MiXCR, one entry per CDR3 protein. The sample yields some 250,000 distinct CDR3 sequences, approximately 9% seen once. This entry comes from a study of T-cell memory formation after mild COVID-19. Study in general: The study found TCR clusters largely donor specific.

V was shortened by 0 bases and J by 7 bases, with 23 bases between the two germline ends. The germline CDR1 and CDR2 sequences are SGHRS and YFSETQ. This CDR3 comprises 17 residues. Whole-study results and caveats: CD4/CD8 balance characterized clones contracting day 15 to 85, and CD4+ skew characterized later expanders. CD4+ clones that contracted lay mainly in CM and EM; CD8+ ones lay in EMRA. There were some responding clones in pre-infection memory, which suggested that cross-reactive memory had joined.

The V and J genes are TRBV5-1 and TRBJ2-7; D gene unclear. This TCR came from a man aged 18 to 30 who had mild COVID-19 (a few samples of this study predate the infection). Cell type and time point are not known. The specimen sequenced was PBMCs or a T cell subset sorted from them (not recorded which). CDR3 loop: CASSLAYSALLAGEQYF. In nucleotides, the CDR3 is TGCGCCAGCAGCTTGGCCTATTCGGCCCTACTCGCCGGAGAGCAGTACTTC.